What follows are 23 T cell receptor beta chains derived from one specimen sequenced in a study of beta chain features in type 1 diabetes. Expressed TCRB transcripts were sequenced, since all the RNA that had been isolated was reverse transcribed. Clones were read by immunoSEQ multiplex PCR, and TCRdb kept only the in-frame ones, dropping some. Of about 930,000 clones listed, under 20% are singletons. Sequencing was done on a sample of naive CD4+ T cells from blood. These receptor sequences come from a woman aged 18 to 35 in good health.

In its sample, this clone was seen a few times. The chain carries TRBV7-9 and TRBJ1-2; D not resolved. The CDR3 has 14 residues. V was pared by 5 bases and J by 4 bases, with 14 bases between. The germline gives CDR1 SEHNR, CDR2 FQNEAQ (reference sequence). This chain's CDR3 is CASSPSQQGYGYTF. The CDR3 DNA is TGTGCCAGCAGCCCTAGCCAACAAGGCTATGGCTACACCTTC.

This clone was seen more than once but under ten times. The rearrangement joins TRBV11-2 to TRBJ2-7; D may match TRBD1 or TRBD2 (5 bases each). Germline loops: CDR1 SGHAT, CDR2 FQNNGV. The CDR3 covers 15 residues. Trimming left V 5 bases short and J 3 bases short, with 17 bases between. This chain's CDR3 is CASSPSGSRGYEQYF. The CDR3 DNA follows: TGTGCCAGCAGCCCTTCCGGGTCGAGGGGCTACGAGCAGTACTTC.

This clone was seen a few times. The chain uses TRBV11-2 and TRBJ1-5; D possibly corresponds to TRBD1 (5 bases). Per the germline V gene, CDR1 is SGHAT and CDR2 is FQNNGV. Between the trimmed V and J ends, which lost 5 bases and 3 bases, there was a span of 11 bases. This CDR3 is 14 amino acids long. The CDR3 nucleotides read TGTGCCAGCAGCGCCTCAGGGACCAATCAGCCCCAGCATTTT. Translation: CASSASGTNQPQHF.

The CDR3, as DNA: TGTGCCAGCAGCCCGGGGACCTACGCGAACACCGGGGAGCTGTTTTTT. It translates to CASSPGTYANTGELFF. This chain links TRBV5-4 with TRBJ2-2; D might be TRBD1 or TRBD2, each matching 5 bases. This CDR3 is built from 16 residues. Germline V gene data show CDR1 as SGHNT and CDR2 as YYREEE (reference sequence). Trimming pared 4 bases from V and 0 bases from J, leaving 13 bases between.

The V gene is TRBV7-3, the J gene TRBJ2-1; weak D call: TRBD2 (6 bases). The CDR3 consists of 14 residues. Germline values: CDR1 SGHTA, CDR2 FQGTGA. Between the trimmed V and J ends, which lost 2 bases and 7 bases, there was a span of 12 bases. CDR3 bases: TGTGCCAGCAGCTTATTGGGAGGAGGGAATGAGCAGTTCTTC. Translated: CASSLLGGGNEQFF. Full variable domain (rest looked up from reference TRBV7-3 and TRBJ2-1): GAGVSQTPSNKVTEKGKYVELRCDPISGHTALYWYRQSLGQGPEFLIYFQGTGAADDSGLPNDRFFAVRPEGSVSTLKIQRTERGDSAVYLCASSLLGGGNEQFFGPGTRLTVL.

As for this clone: Other nucleotide sequences from this sample produce the same CDR3. The chain carries TRBV28 and TRBJ1-2; D not certain. The germline V and J ends were trimmed by 4 bases and 4 bases, with 7 bases remaining between them. The CDR3 extends over 12 amino acids. Germline assignment: CDR1 MDHEN and CDR2 SYDVKM. Written as DNA, the CDR3 is TGTGCCAGCAGTTCCACTAGCTATGGCTACACCTTC. It yields the protein CASSSTSYGYTF.

The chain recombines TRBV7-3 with TRBJ2-6, with 8 bases matching TRBD2. This CDR3 contains 18 residues. CDR1 is SGHTA and CDR2 is FQGTGA in the germline V gene. Trimming took 1 base from V and 0 from J; bases not matched to a gene: 5. The CDR3 DNA reads TGTGCCAGCAGCTTAAACGCCGGGACTAGCTCTGGGGCCAACGTCCTGACTTTC. Translation: CASSLNAGTSSGANVLTF.

The J gene is TRBJ2-1, the V gene TRBV7-9; D is undetermined. This CDR3 has 14 residues. From germline, CDR1 is SEHNR and CDR2 FQNEAQ (reference sequence). V lost 3 bases, J lost 9 bases, and 15 bases lay in between. DNA for the CDR3: TGTGCCAGCAGCTTCGGCGCTTTAGTTGGTGAGCAGTTCTTC. It yields the protein CASSFGALVGEQFF.

This chain links TRBV10-3 with TRBJ1-1; 7 bases map to TRBD1. The CDR3 covers 16 residues. Germline loops: CDR1 ENHRY, CDR2 SYGVKD. Trimming at V came to 5 bases and at J to 0 bases, leaving 9 bases not matched to a gene. The CDR3 reads CAISRTGRPMNTEAFF. CDR3 bases: TGTGCCATCAGTCGGACAGGACGTCCTATGAACACTGAAGCTTTCTTT.

The sample holds a few counts of this clone. V is TRBV7-8 and J is TRBJ1-4; no clear D gene. In germline, CDR1 is SGHVS, CDR2 FQNEAQ. The CDR3 length is 12 residues. V dropped 1 base and J dropped 7 bases, with 4 bases sitting between them. CDR3 bases: TGTGCCAGCAGCTTAGTCGGTGAAAAACTGTTTTTT. Protein product: CASSLVGEKLFF.

The rearrangement uses TRBV5-6 and TRBJ2-3, with 9 nucleotides matching TRBD2. The CDR3 loop spans 16 amino acids. Trimming took 1 base from V and 3 from J; bases not matched to a gene: 6. The germline gives CDR1 SGHDT, CDR2 YYEEEE. In DNA form, the CDR3 reads TGTGCCAGCAGCTTGATTAGCGGGGGAGGGACAGATACGCAGTATTTT. Translated, it gives CASSLISGGGTDTQYF.

The chain combines TRBV28 with TRBJ2-7; D is undetermined. V lost 5 bases and J 1 base, leaving 18 bases between the germline ends. This CDR3 comprises 16 residues. Germline V CDR1 and CDR2: MDHEN, SYDVKM. The CDR3 region has the DNA TGTGCCAGCAGTCCCGGTATAGCAGTGGGGTCCTACGAGCAGTACTTC. It yields the protein CASSPGIAVGSYEQYF.

The genes are TRBV6-6 and TRBJ2-7; possibly TRBD1 for D (5 bases). The V end lost 9 bases, the J end lost 4 bases, and 16 bases lay between the germline ends. Germline CDR1 and CDR2: MNHNY and SVGAGI (reference sequence). This CDR3 comprises 13 residues. As DNA, the CDR3 is TGTGCCAGTCTAATCTCTCAGGGTTACGAGCAGTACTTC. Its protein product is CASLISQGYEQYF.

This clone was counted a few times. This chain joins TRBV4-3 and TRBJ2-3; TRBD2 is a possible D gene (6 bases). This CDR3 is 15 amino acids long. The V gene lost 1 base and the J gene lost 5 bases, with 13 bases spanning the gap. Germline V gives CDR1 LGHNA, CDR2 YSLEER. DNA for the CDR3: TGCGCCAGCAGCCAAGCGTGGGAGGCATTAGATACGCAGTATTTT. This sequence encodes CASSQAWEALDTQYF.

This clone was picked up a small number of times. The rearrangement uses TRBV29-1 and TRBJ2-3, with D possibly matching TRBD2 (5 bases). V was pared by 8 bases and J by 0 bases, with 18 bases between. The CDR3 has 15 residues. Germline assignment: CDR1 SQVTM and CDR2 ANQGSEA. This CDR3 is CSSEKSGPSTDTQYF. CDR3 nucleotide sequence: TGCAGCTCGGAAAAAAGCGGACCTAGCACAGATACGCAGTATTTT.

The chain recombines TRBV5-1 with TRBJ2-2; maybe TRBD1 (7 bases). The CDR3 spans 14 residues. V lost 2 bases and J 6 bases, leaving 11 bases between the germline ends. Germline loops: CDR1 SGHRS, CDR2 YFSETQ. CDR3 sequence: CASSFTGEAGELFF. CDR3 in DNA: TGCGCCAGCAGCTTTACAGGGGAGGCCGGGGAGCTGTTTTTT.

The V call is TRBV29-1, the J call TRBJ1-1; no reliable D call. This CDR3 spans 13 amino acids. Germline CDR1 is SQVTM and CDR2 is ANQGSEA. V lost 4 bases and J lost 1, with 10 bases in between. The CDR3 sequence is CSVGFGANTEAFF. In DNA form, the CDR3 reads TGCAGCGTTGGGTTCGGAGCGAACACTGAAGCTTTCTTT.

This clone was seen a few times. The gene calls are TRBV7-3 and TRBJ2-3, with a weak D call TRBD1 (6 bases). Germline assignment: CDR1 SGHTA and CDR2 FQGTGA. The CDR3 contains 15 residues. V lost 2 bases and J 4 bases, leaving 13 bases between the germline ends. The CDR3 here is CASSLFGGEADTQYF. The CDR3 DNA reads as TGTGCCAGCAGCTTATTTGGGGGCGAGGCAGATACGCAGTATTTT.

This chain links TRBV4-3 with TRBJ1-1; TRBD1 is a possible D gene (5 bases). The CDR3 loop spans 13 amino acids. V was trimmed by 4 bases and J by 4 bases, leaving 10 bases between them. Germline lookup yields CDR1 LGHNA and CDR2 YSLEER. CDR3 amino acids: CASSPPGGTEAFF. CDR3 sequence (DNA): TGCGCCAGCAGCCCCCCCGGGGGCACTGAAGCTTTCTTT.

This clone has only a few counts. The chain recombines TRBV9 with TRBJ2-3; 9 positions agree with TRBD2. V shed 4 bases and J 3 bases; nucleotides not matched to a gene: 3. Germline CDR1 reads SGDLS; CDR2 reads YYNGEE. The CDR3 spans 14 residues. CDR3 in amino acids: CASSRTSETDTQYF. In nucleotides, the CDR3 is TGTGCCAGCAGCCGGACTAGCGAAACAGATACGCAGTATTTT. Full variable domain (outside the CDR3, taken from reference TRBV9 and TRBJ2-3): DSGVTQTPKHLITATGQRVTLRCSPRSGDLSVYWYQQSLDQGLQFLIQYYNGEERAKGNILERFSAQQFPDLHSELNLSSLELGDSALYFCASSRTSETDTQYFGPGTRLTVL.

This clone was found a few times. In the same sample, other DNA sequences code for this CDR3. This chain uses TRBV2 with TRBJ2-3, with TRBD2 matching over 11 bases. J gave up 3 bases and V 4 bases, and 0 bases lay outside the gene matches. The CDR3 consists of 14 residues. CDR1 is SNHLY and CDR2 is FYNNEI in the germline V gene. CDR3 protein: CASSGLAGTDTQYF. DNA for the CDR3: TGTGCCAGCAGTGGACTAGCGGGAACAGATACGCAGTATTTT.

This clone was found a few times. The rearrangement uses TRBV9 and TRBJ2-1, with D perhaps assigned TRBD1 or TRBD2 (5 bases each). Germline V gene data show CDR1 as SGDLS and CDR2 as YYNGEE. The CDR3 length is 15 residues. Trimming took 0 bases from V and 4 from J, leaving 11 bases between them. DNA for the CDR3: TGTGCCAGCAGCGTAGGTGGGGACCCATACAATGAGCAGTTCTTC. Translation: CASSVGGDPYNEQFF.

The V call is TRBV7-2, the J call TRBJ2-7, with TRBD1 as a possible D gene (6 bases). Germline loops: CDR1 SGHTA, CDR2 FQGNSA. CDR3 size: 12 residues. Trimming took 4 bases from V and 6 from J, leaving 10 bases between them. The CDR3 DNA follows: TGTGCCAGCAGCTCTACAGGGCTCGAGCAGTACTTC. As protein: CASSSTGLEQYF.